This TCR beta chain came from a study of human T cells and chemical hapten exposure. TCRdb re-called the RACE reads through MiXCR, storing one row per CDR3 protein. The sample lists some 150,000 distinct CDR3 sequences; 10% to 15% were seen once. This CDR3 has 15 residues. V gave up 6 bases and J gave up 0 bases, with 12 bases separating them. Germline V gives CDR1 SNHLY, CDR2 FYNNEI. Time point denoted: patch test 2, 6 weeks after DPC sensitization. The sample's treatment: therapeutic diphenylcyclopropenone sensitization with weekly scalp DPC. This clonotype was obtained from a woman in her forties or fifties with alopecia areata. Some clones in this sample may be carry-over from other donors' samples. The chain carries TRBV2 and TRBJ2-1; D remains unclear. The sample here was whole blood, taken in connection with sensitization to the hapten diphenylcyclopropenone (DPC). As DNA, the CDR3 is TGTGCCAGCAGGGCCGGACGTAGCTCCTACAATGAGCAGTTCTTC. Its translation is CASRAGRSSYNEQFF.